Following are 29 T cell receptor beta chains from one sample sequenced in a study of blood T cell repertoires in COVID-19. Repertoires were generated with immunoSEQ multiplex PCR, while TCRdb's copy carries only in-frame clones and drops some. The repertoire holds about 160,000 clones, with 76% as singletons. The sequencing sample was made of peripheral blood. Receptors originate from a woman of 80 years or more with acute or convalescent COVID-19.

The chain combines TRBV9 with TRBJ1-1; D gene ambiguous. CDR1 is SGDLS and CDR2 is YYNGEE in the germline V gene. The CDR3 covers 16 residues. Trimming cost V 0 bases and J 1 base, with 13 bases left between them. The DNA for the CDR3 is TGTGCCAGCAGCGTAGCTTTCGGCGGAAAGAACACTGAAGCTTTCTTT. It encodes CASSVAFGGKNTEAFF.

V and J are TRBV6-4 and TRBJ2-2; 8 bases match TRBD1. The length of the CDR3 is 16 residues. Germline CDR1 and CDR2: MRHNA and SNTAGT. V was pared by 4 bases and J by 2 bases, with 6 bases of the junction left unmatched. CDR3 coding DNA: TGTGCCAGCAGTGCGCAGGGGGCGGGAAACACCGGGGAGCTGTTTTTT. Protein: CASSAQGAGNTGELFF.

The chain recombines TRBV18 with TRBJ1-5; D not certain. The CDR3 totals 13 residues. Between the trimmed V and J ends, which lost 4 bases and 7 bases, there was a span of 11 bases. The germline V gene encodes CDR1 KGHSH and CDR2 LQKENI. In nucleotides, the CDR3 is TGTGCCAGCTCACAACAAGACACCCAGCCCCAGCATTTT. Encoded protein: CASSQQDTQPQHF. The entire variable domain, with the rest obtained from reference TRBV18 and TRBJ1-5, is as follows: NAGVMQNPRHLVRRRGQEARLRCSPMKGHSHVYWYRQLPEEGLKFMVYLQKENIIDESGMPKERFSAEFPKEGPSILRIQQVVRGDSAAYFCASSQQDTQPQHFGDGTRLSIL.

V usage is TRBV19 and J usage is TRBJ2-1; weak D call: TRBD2 (7 bases). Germline-derived CDR1 and CDR2 are LNHDA and SQIVND (reference sequence). Trimming pared 3 bases from V and 0 bases from J, leaving 12 bases between. The CDR3 loop spans 16 amino acids. DNA for the CDR3: TGTGCCAGTAGTATGGGGGGGCGAAGCTCCTACAATGAGCAGTTCTTC. It encodes CASSMGGRSSYNEQFF.

This rearrangement joins TRBV6-5 to TRBJ1-2; 7 positions match TRBD1. J gave up 3 bases and V 7 bases, and 11 bases lay outside the gene matches. The V gene's germline CDR1 is MNHEY and CDR2 SVGAGI. The CDR3 extends over 15 amino acids. This CDR3 is CASKGQGGRYYGYTF. The CDR3, as DNA: TGTGCCAGCAAAGGCCAGGGGGGTCGGTACTATGGCTACACCTTC.

This clone was observed once. The rearrangement joins TRBV10-1 to TRBJ2-3, with TRBD1 identical over 7 bases. The CDR3 length is 14 residues. Trimming cost V 3 bases and J 2 bases; bases outside gene matches: 2. Germline lookup yields CDR1 WNHNN and CDR2 SYGVQD (reference sequence). The DNA for the CDR3 is TGCGCCAGCAGTGAAGGACAGGACACAGATACGCAGTATTTT. The encoded protein is CASSEGQDTDTQYF.

The genes are TRBV18 and TRBJ1-1, with TRBD1 matching over 7 bases. Germline V gene sequence: CDR1 KGHSH, CDR2 LQKENI. CDR3 length: 16 residues. J was trimmed by 4 bases and V by 1 base; bases with no gene match: 9. CDR3 nucleotide sequence: TGTGCCAGCTCACCACAGACAGGGTCCCTGCTCACTGAAGCTTTCTTT. It specifies CASSPQTGSLLTEAFF. The full variable domain, rest sourced from reference TRBV18 and TRBJ1-1, is NAGVMQNPRHLVRRRGQEARLRCSPMKGHSHVYWYRQLPEEGLKFMVYLQKENIIDESGMPKERFSAEFPKEGPSILRIQQVVRGDSAAYFCASSPQTGSLLTEAFFGQGTRLTVV.

The gene calls are TRBV6-5 and TRBJ2-7; 10 bases line up with TRBD2. Unmatched junction bases numbered 7, after V lost 6 bases and J lost 5 bases. This CDR3 region has 14 residues. The germline V gene encodes CDR1 MNHEY and CDR2 SVGAGI. CDR3 residues: CASSLAGGSNEQYF. The CDR3 nucleotides read TGTGCCAGCAGCTTAGCGGGGGGATCAAACGAGCAGTACTTC.

V usage is TRBV11-1 and J usage is TRBJ2-1; a weak D match, TRBD1 (6 bases). Per the germline V gene, CDR1 is SGHAT and CDR2 is FQDESV (reference sequence). There are 15 residues in the CDR3. Trimming stripped 1 base from V and 8 bases from J, with 15 bases between. CDR3 coding DNA: TGTGCCAGCAGCTTAGAAGGGGGACGTGTCGATGAGCAGTTCTTC. Protein product: CASSLEGGRVDEQFF.

The chain carries TRBV12-5 and TRBJ2-1; D perhaps matches TRBD1 (6 bases). Germline lookup yields CDR1 LGHNT and CDR2 FRNRAP. The germline V and J ends were trimmed by 0 bases and 8 bases, with 17 bases remaining between them. The CDR3 totals 16 residues. The CDR3 sequence: CASGLVRPGWGHEQFF. CDR3 nucleotides: TGTGCTAGTGGTTTGGTACGGCCCGGTTGGGGGCATGAGCAGTTCTTC.

The chain carries TRBV19 and TRBJ1-2; weak D call: TRBD1 (5 bases). Germline lookup yields CDR1 LNHDA and CDR2 SQIVND (reference sequence). The CDR3 runs 14 residues. V gave up 6 bases and J gave up 3 bases, with 14 bases separating them. As DNA, the CDR3 is TGTGCCAGTAGCCCGGGAGGGGCGGACTATGGCTACACCTTC. It specifies CASSPGGADYGYTF. Together with reference TRBV19 and TRBJ1-2, the CDR3 gives the full variable domain: DGGITQSPKYLFRKEGQNVTLSCEQNLNHDAMYWYRQDPGQGLRLIYYSQIVNDFQKGDIAEGYSVSREKKESFPLTVTSAQKNPTAFYLCASSPGGADYGYTFGSGTRLTVV.

The V gene is TRBV19, the J gene TRBJ2-7; D is unresolved. V lost 6 bases, J lost 0 bases, and 6 bases lay in between. This CDR3 has 12 residues. Germline V gene lookup returns CDR1 LNHDA and CDR2 SQIVND (reference sequence). In nucleotides, the CDR3 is TGTGCCAGTAGAGACAACTCCTACGAGCAGTACTTC. Its translation: CASRDNSYEQYF.

This clone has at least ten counts. The chain joins TRBV27 to TRBJ1-5; 11 bases fit TRBD1. CDR1 and CDR2 from the germline V gene are MNHEY and SMNVEV (reference sequence). J lost 1 base, V lost 3 bases, and 11 bases had no gene match. The CDR3 extends over 19 amino acids. CDR3 protein: CASSLDGQGARSSNQPQHF. CDR3 coding DNA: TGTGCCAGCAGTTTGGATGGACAGGGGGCCAGAAGCAGCAATCAGCCCCAGCATTTT.

The J gene is TRBJ1-4, the V gene TRBV30; a possible D gene is TRBD1 (5 bases). The CDR3 is made up of 14 amino acids. V lost 0 bases, J lost 8 bases, and 13 bases lay in between. CDR1 is GTSNPN and CDR2 is SVGIG in the germline V gene (reference sequence). For the CDR3, the DNA is TGTGCCTGGAGTGTACCGGGGGGGGGAGAAAAACTGTTTTTT. Encoded protein: CAWSVPGGGEKLFF.

The CDR3: CASSEGQLDGYTF. CDR3 nucleotides: TGTGCCAGCAGCGAAGGACAGCTGGATGGCTACACCTTC. The chain carries TRBV5-6 and TRBJ1-2, with D possibly matching TRBD1 (6 bases). Trimming removed 4 bases from V and 6 bases from J, with 13 bases in between. CDR1 is SGHDT and CDR2 is YYEEEE in the germline V gene. This CDR3 is 13 amino acids long.

The V call is TRBV12-2, the J call TRBJ2-2; the D call TRBD2 from the table was never checked on the DNA. TRBV12-2 is classified as a pseudogene. This CDR3 contains 16 residues. CDR3 sequence (DNA): TGTGCAAGTCGCTTAGAAAGCGGGAGGGCGACCGGGGAGCTGTTTTTT. Translating gives CASRLESGRATGELFF.

This chain connects TRBV5-1 to TRBJ1-5; maybe TRBD1 (5 bases). CDR3 length equals 15 residues. The germline gives CDR1 SGHRS, CDR2 YFSETQ. V was trimmed by 0 bases and J by 1 base, leaving 8 bases between them. Here the CDR3 reads CASSLEGSSNQPQHF. In DNA form, the CDR3 reads TGCGCCAGCAGCTTGGAGGGGTCCAGCAATCAGCCCCAGCATTTT. The whole variable domain, remainder taken from reference TRBV5-1 and TRBJ1-5, is KAGVTQTPRYLIKTRGQQVTLSCSPISGHRSVSWYQQTPGQGLQFLFEYFSETQRNKGNFPGRFSGRQFSNSRSEMNVSTLELGDSALYLCASSLEGSSNQPQHFGDGTRLSIL.

This clone was counted only a few times. The chain couples TRBV24-1 to TRBJ2-5, with D perhaps TRBD2 (6 bases). This CDR3 spans 12 amino acids. Germline CDR1 is KGHDR and CDR2 is SFDVKD. V was cut by 9 bases and J by 5 bases, with 12 bases left in between. The CDR3 DNA reads TGTGCCACCCCTTTAGCGGAGGAGACCCAGTACTTC. Translated: CATPLAEETQYF.

The chain has TRBV19 and TRBJ1-1, with a weak D call TRBD1 (5 bases). V dropped 6 bases and J dropped 1 base, with 15 bases sitting between them. Germline assignment: CDR1 LNHDA and CDR2 SQIVND (reference sequence). This CDR3 is built from 15 residues. The chain's CDR3 is CASSWVRGGNTEAFF. The CDR3 DNA reads TGTGCCAGTAGCTGGGTTAGGGGCGGGAACACTGAAGCTTTCTTT.

The rearrangement joins TRBV5-8 to TRBJ2-5; 8 bases fit TRBD2. The V gene end was trimmed by 7 bases and the J gene end by 5 bases; junction bases not matched to a gene: 7. The germline V gene encodes CDR1 SGHTS and CDR2 YDEGEE. The length of the CDR3 is 13 residues. CDR3 protein: CASRIAGGETQYF. CDR3 in DNA: TGTGCCAGCCGCATTGCGGGGGGTGAGACCCAGTACTTC. The whole variable domain, filled in from reference TRBV5-8 and TRBJ2-5, reads EAGVTQSPTHLIKTRGQQATLRCSPISGHTSVYWYQQALGLGLQFLLWYDEGEERNRGNFPPRFSGRQFPNYSSELNVNALELEDSALYLCASRIAGGETQYFGPGTRLLVL.

This clone was recorded once. The chain employs TRBV5-1 and TRBJ1-1; D not certain. CDR1 SGHRS and CDR2 YFSETQ come from the germline V gene. V shed 0 bases and J shed 5 bases, with 11 bases lying between them. This CDR3 region has 14 residues. The CDR3 is CASSLDGGGTEAFF. In DNA, the CDR3 is TGCGCCAGCAGCTTGGACGGTGGCGGGACTGAAGCTTTCTTT.

The rearrangement uses TRBV18 and TRBJ1-2; D is unresolved. V gave up 3 bases and J gave up 5 bases, with 10 bases separating them. Germline CDR1 KGHSH, CDR2 LQKENI. The CDR3 is 13 residues long. The CDR3 reads CASSPEGMYGYTF. The CDR3 DNA follows: TGTGCCAGCTCACCGGAGGGAATGTATGGCTACACCTTC.

The chain links TRBV10-3 to TRBJ2-7; possibly TRBD2 for D (5 bases). The germline V gene encodes CDR1 ENHRY and CDR2 SYGVKD. The length of the CDR3 is 14 residues. V was clipped by 7 bases and J by 3 bases, with 16 bases between them. CDR3 DNA sequence: TGTGCCATCAAACCCTCATGGGAGAGCTACGAGCAGTACTTC. Translating it yields CAIKPSWESYEQYF.

The chain is built from TRBV7-9 and TRBJ1-5, with D maybe TRBD1 (5 bases). V shed 8 bases and J shed 4 bases, with 15 bases lying between them. CDR1 is SEHNR and CDR2 is FQNEAQ in the germline V gene (reference sequence). The CDR3 has 14 amino acids. The CDR3 nucleotides are TGTGCCAGCGAACTGTCGGGGGTTAATCAGCCCCAGCATTTT. This codes for CASELSGVNQPQHF.

The CDR3, as DNA: TGCGCCAGCAGCTTGGATAGGGGAACTGGAAATTCACCCCTCCACTTT. Residues: CASSLDRGTGNSPLHF. J is TRBJ1-6 and V is TRBV5-1; possible D gene TRBD1, 5 bases. CDR3 length equals 16 residues. V dropped 0 bases and J dropped 7 bases, with 14 bases sitting between them. Germline V gives CDR1 SGHRS, CDR2 YFSETQ.

This chain connects TRBV5-1 to TRBJ2-1; 7 nucleotides line up with TRBD2. V trimming: 6 bases; J trimming: 2 bases; junction bases outside the gene matches: 11. CDR1 is SGHRS, CDR2 YFSETQ, per germline. The CDR3 is 16 residues long. CDR3 loop: CASTLAGDPTYNEQFF. The CDR3 DNA reads TGCGCCAGCACCCTTGCGGGGGACCCCACCTACAATGAGCAGTTCTTC.

The chain combines TRBV7-2 with TRBJ1-5, with D hard to call. The V gene's germline CDR1 is SGHTA and CDR2 FQGNSA. The V end was cut by 0 bases, the J end by 3 bases, with 18 bases between. The CDR3 extends over 18 amino acids. The CDR3 nucleotides read TGTGCCAGCAGCTTAGCGGTTGAATCCGGGGTCGACAATCAGCCCCAGCATTTT. Translated, it gives CASSLAVESGVDNQPQHF.

In the case of this clone: This same CDR3 is encoded by further DNA sequences in the sample. CDR3 coding DNA: TGTGCCAGCAGCCAAGGGACAGGGGGCAATCAGCCCCAGCATTTT. It codes for CASSQGTGGNQPQHF. This chain joins TRBV3-1 (or the pseudogene TRBV3-2) and TRBJ1-5; 9 bases fit TRBD1. The V and J ends lost 1 base and 2 bases, in that order; junction bases with no gene match: 0. The CDR3 consists of 15 residues. The V gene's germline CDR1 is LGHDT and CDR2 YNNKEL (reference sequence).

The CDR3 DNA follows: TGTGCCAGCAGCTTAGGTCAGGGGCCAAACTATGGCTACACCTTC. Amino acids: CASSLGQGPNYGYTF. The V call is TRBV11-2, the J call TRBJ1-2, with a weak D call TRBD1 (6 bases). The germline V and J ends were trimmed by 1 base and 2 bases, with 11 bases remaining between them. This CDR3 has 15 amino acids. Germline V gene lookup returns CDR1 SGHAT and CDR2 FQNNGV.